The clone carrying this T cell receptor (beta chain) was found a few times. Sequencing used immunoSEQ v3. Each library reached some 2.1 million read pairs, or 5-6 million at deep level. This table comes from immunoSEQ multiplex PCR, and its TCRdb copy is limited to in-frame clones, with some not included. Among about 7,000 clones listed, about 63% were seen once. This entry comes from a study of TIL therapy for anti-PD-1-resistant metastatic lung cancer. About the research overall: Tumors carried a median about 1.5 non-synonymous mutations per megabase.

Described time point: pre-treatment sample, taken before nivolumab and TIL therapy. Pleural nodules or supraclavicular lymph nodes made up most of the excised metastases sampled. Enrollment ran from late 2017 to early 2020. The CDR3 is 12 amino acids. The ends were cut back, 2 bases at V and 6 bases at J, with 5 bases in the middle. Per the germline V gene, CDR1 is MNHEY and CDR2 is SVGEGT. The source is a person aged 30 to 80 with non-small cell lung cancer. V usage is TRBV6-2 or TRBV6-3 and J usage is TRBJ1-5, with no clear D. The sequences come from tumor tissue, collected at baseline. CDR3 sequence (DNA): TGTGCCAGCAGTTACCAGCTTCAGCCCCAGCATTTT. Its protein is CASSYQLQPQHF.